The sequence of this TCR beta chain was determined in a study of human T cells and chemical hapten exposure. The overall study: 0.01% DPC was applied to the upper back in patch tests, which were read at 6 days. Findings of the study overall: Positively correlated with patch test score were the counts of PT1 expanded TCRs. Sensitizing to DPC left TCRs with a frequency above 1 in 1000 unaltered.

Time point described: pre-sensitization, week 0. Treatment defined: therapeutic diphenylcyclopropenone sensitization with weekly scalp DPC. Every donor had alopecia and was 18 to 70 years old; all were suitable for DPC. This clonotype was counted only a few times. Antigen: not known. One entry per CDR3 protein results from TCRdb running MiXCR on the RACE reads. Altogether about 120,000 distinct CDR3 sequences are present, around an eighth being singletons, with the ten largest covering around 3%. The input for sequencing was whole blood, taken in connection with sensitization to the hapten diphenylcyclopropenone (DPC). The receptor was derived from a woman between 18 and 29 years old with alopecia areata. Some clones in this sample may be carry-over from other donors' samples.

The CDR3 DNA reads as TGCAGTGCCACGGACAGGGAGAAGTATAGCAATCAGCCCCAGCATTTT. Encoded protein: CSATDREKYSNQPQHF. The chain combines TRBV20-1 with TRBJ1-5, with 8 nucleotides matching TRBD1. The CDR3 consists of 16 residues. V trimming: 6 bases; J trimming: 0 bases; junction bases outside the gene matches: 10. Germline CDR1 and CDR2: DFQATT and SNEGSKA (reference sequence).